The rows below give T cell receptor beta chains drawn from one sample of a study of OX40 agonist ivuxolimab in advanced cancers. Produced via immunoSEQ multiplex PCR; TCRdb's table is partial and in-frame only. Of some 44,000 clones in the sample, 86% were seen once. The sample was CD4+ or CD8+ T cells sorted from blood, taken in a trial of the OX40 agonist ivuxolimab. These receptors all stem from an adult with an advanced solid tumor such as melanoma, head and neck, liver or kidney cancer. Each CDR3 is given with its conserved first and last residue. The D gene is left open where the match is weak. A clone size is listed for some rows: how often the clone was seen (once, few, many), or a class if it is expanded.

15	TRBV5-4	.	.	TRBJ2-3	CASRFSQGRTDTQYF	TGTGCCAGCAGATTTTCGCAGGGACGCACAGATACGCAGTATTTT
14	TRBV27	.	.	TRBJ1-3	CASSLAGSGNTIYF	TGTGCCAGCAGTTTGGCAGGGTCTGGAAACACCATATATTTT
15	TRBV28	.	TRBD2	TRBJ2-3	CASLLAGGSTDTQYF	TGTGCCAGCCTGCTAGCGGGGGGGTCCACAGATACGCAGTATTTT
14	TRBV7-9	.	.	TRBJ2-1	CASSPWSGVGEQFF	TGTGCCAGCAGCCCGTGGTCCGGGGTCGGGGAGCAGTTCTTC
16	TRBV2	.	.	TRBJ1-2	CASSDYGETLNYGYTF	TGTGCCAGCAGCGATTATGGAGAGACGCTAAACTATGGCTACACCTTC
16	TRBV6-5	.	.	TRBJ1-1	CASSYSTIGRNTEAFF	TGTGCCAGCAGTTACTCGACTATAGGGAGGAACACTGAAGCTTTCTTT
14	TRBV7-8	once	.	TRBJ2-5	CASSLGPGAETQYF	TGTGCCAGCAGCTTAGGTCCGGGGGCAGAGACCCAGTACTTC
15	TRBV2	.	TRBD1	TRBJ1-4	CASITLQGANEKLFF	TGTGCCAGCATTACGTTACAGGGGGCTAATGAAAAACTGTTTTTT
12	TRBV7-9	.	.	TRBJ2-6	CASSPSQMVLTF	TGTGCCAGCAGTCCCTCCCAGATGGTCCTGACTTTC
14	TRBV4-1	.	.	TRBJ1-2	CASSPKILNYGYTF	TGCGCCAGCAGCCCCAAAATCCTTAACTATGGCTACACCTTC
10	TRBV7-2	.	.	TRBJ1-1	CASTTFEAFF	TGTGCCAGCACCACCTTTGAAGCTTTCTTT
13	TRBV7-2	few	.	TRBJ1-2	CASSLTAAHGYTF	TGTGCCAGCAGCTTAACAGCGGCCCATGGCTACACCTTC
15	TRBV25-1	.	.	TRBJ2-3	CASSGPWSLTDTQYF	TGTGCCAGCAGCGGGCCTTGGAGTTTGACAGATACGCAGTATTTT
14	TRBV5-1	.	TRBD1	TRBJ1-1	CASAKTGGITEAFF	TGCGCCAGCGCCAAAACAGGGGGGATCACTGAAGCTTTCTTT
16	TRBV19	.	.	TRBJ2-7	CASSIGEGTLGYEQYF	TGTGCCAGTAGTATTGGTGAGGGCACCTTGGGATACGAGCAGTACTTC
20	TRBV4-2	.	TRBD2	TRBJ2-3	CASSQDKASGGASSTDTQYF	TGTGCCAGCAGCCAAGATAAAGCTAGCGGGGGGGCTTCTAGCACAGATACGCAGTATTTT
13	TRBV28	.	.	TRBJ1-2	CASGDRSLYGYTF	TGTGCCAGCGGTGACAGGAGCCTCTATGGCTACACCTTC
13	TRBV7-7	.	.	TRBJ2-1	CASSLRGGNEQFF	TGTGCCAGCAGCTTGCGAGGAGGTAATGAGCAGTTCTTC
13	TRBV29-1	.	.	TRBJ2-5	CSALLAQIQSQYF	TGCAGCGCCCTTTTGGCCCAGATTCAGTCCCAGTACTTC
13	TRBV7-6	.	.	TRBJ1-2	CASSLGPRGGYTF	TGTGCCAGCAGCTTAGGACCTAGGGGTGGCTACACCTTC
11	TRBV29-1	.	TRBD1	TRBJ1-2	CSVEQGDGYTF	TGCAGCGTTGAACAGGGGGATGGCTACACCTTC
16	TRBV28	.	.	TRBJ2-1	CASSLPTVAIGNEQFF	TGTGCCAGCAGTTTGCCTACAGTAGCAATCGGCAATGAGCAGTTCTTC
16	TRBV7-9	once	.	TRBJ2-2	CASSLILAIDTGELFF	TGTGCCAGCAGCTTAATACTAGCTATTGACACCGGGGAGCTGTTTTTT
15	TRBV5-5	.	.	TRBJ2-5	CASSLGVSKEETQYF	TGTGCCAGCAGCTTGGGGGTCTCAAAGGAAGAGACCCAGTACTTC
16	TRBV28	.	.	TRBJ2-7	CASRPLFSVSGYEQYF	TGTGCCAGCAGGCCTCTTTTCAGTGTCTCAGGCTACGAGCAGTACTTC
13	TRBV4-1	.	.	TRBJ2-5	CASSLVRSETQYF	TGCGCCAGCAGCCTTGTACGATCAGAGACCCAGTACTTC
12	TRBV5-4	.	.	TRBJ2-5	CASSLEEETQYF	TGTGCCAGCAGCTTGGAAGAAGAGACCCAGTACTTC
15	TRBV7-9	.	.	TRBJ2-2	CASSFYQEGTGELFF	TGTGCCAGCAGCTTTTATCAAGAGGGGACCGGGGAGCTGTTTTTT
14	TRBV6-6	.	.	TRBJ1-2	CASSSSARYYGYTF	.
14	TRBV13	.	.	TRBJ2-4	CASSSTGSKNIQYF	TGTGCCAGCAGCTCCACAGGGTCCAAAAACATTCAGTACTTC
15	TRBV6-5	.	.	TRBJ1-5	CASSYSDGENQPQHF	TGTGCCAGCAGTTACTCGGACGGGGAAAATCAGCCCCAGCATTTT
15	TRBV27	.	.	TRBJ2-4	CASSPSAGAKNIQYF	TGTGCCAGCAGTCCCTCTGCTGGAGCCAAAAACATTCAGTACTTC
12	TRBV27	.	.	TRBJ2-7	CASSFGEREQYF	TGTGCCAGCAGTTTTGGGGAGAGGGAGCAGTACTTC
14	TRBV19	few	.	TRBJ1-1	CASSIHGYNTEAFF	TGTGCCAGTAGTATCCACGGCTATAACACTGAAGCTTTCTTT
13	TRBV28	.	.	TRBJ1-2	CASSLQGLNGYTF	TGTGCCAGCAGTCTACAGGGACTCAATGGCTACACCTTC
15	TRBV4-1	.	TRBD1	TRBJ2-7	CASSQEVGQGFEQYF	TGCGCCAGCAGCCAAGAGGTGGGACAGGGTTTCGAGCAGTACTTC
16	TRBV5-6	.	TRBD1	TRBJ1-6	CASSYFTGASLLSLHF	TGTGCCAGCAGCTACTTCACAGGGGCGTCCCTTCTGTCCCTCCACTTT
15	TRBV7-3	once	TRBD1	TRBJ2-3	CASSGGQSSTDTQYF	TGTGCCAGCAGCGGGGGACAGTCTAGCACAGATACGCAGTATTTT
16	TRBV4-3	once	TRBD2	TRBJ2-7	CASSQDTTGGIYEQYF	TGCGCCAGCAGCCAAGATACTACGGGGGGGATCTACGAGCAGTACTTC
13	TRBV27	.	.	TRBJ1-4	CASRGAAFEKLFF	TGTGCCAGTAGGGGGGCGGCTTTTGAAAAACTGTTTTTT
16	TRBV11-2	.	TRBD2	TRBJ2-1	CASSSTSGVSDNEQFF	TGTGCCAGCAGCTCCACTAGCGGGGTTTCGGACAATGAGCAGTTCTTC
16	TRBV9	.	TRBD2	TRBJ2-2	CASSAGLAQIGGELFF	TGTGCCAGCAGCGCGGGACTAGCCCAAATCGGCGGGGAGCTGTTTTTT
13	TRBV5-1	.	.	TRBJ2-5	CASSLPEGKTQYF	TGCGCCAGCAGCTTGCCAGAGGGAAAGACCCAGTACTTC
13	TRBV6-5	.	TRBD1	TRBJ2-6	CASSLQGAHVLTF	TGTGCCAGCAGTTTACAGGGGGCCCACGTCCTGACTTTC
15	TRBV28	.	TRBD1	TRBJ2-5	CASSFPTGTGETQYF	TGTGCCAGCAGTTTCCCCACCGGGACAGGGGAGACCCAGTACTTC